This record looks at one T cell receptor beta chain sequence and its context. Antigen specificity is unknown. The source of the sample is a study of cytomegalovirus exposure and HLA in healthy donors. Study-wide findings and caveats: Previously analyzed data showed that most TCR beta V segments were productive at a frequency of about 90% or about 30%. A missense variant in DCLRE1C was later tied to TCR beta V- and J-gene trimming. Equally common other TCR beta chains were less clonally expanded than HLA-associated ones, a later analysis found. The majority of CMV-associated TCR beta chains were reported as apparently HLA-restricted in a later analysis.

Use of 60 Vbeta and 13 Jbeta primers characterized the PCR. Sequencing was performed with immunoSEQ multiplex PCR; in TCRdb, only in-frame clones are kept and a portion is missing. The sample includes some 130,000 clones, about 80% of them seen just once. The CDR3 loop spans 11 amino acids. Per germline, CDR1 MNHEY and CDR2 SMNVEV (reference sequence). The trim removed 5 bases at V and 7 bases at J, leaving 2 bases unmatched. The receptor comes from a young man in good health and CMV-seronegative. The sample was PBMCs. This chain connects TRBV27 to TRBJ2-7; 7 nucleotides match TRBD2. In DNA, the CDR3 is TGTGCCAGCAGTCCCGGGGGGGAGCAGTACTTC. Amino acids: CASSPGGEQYF.